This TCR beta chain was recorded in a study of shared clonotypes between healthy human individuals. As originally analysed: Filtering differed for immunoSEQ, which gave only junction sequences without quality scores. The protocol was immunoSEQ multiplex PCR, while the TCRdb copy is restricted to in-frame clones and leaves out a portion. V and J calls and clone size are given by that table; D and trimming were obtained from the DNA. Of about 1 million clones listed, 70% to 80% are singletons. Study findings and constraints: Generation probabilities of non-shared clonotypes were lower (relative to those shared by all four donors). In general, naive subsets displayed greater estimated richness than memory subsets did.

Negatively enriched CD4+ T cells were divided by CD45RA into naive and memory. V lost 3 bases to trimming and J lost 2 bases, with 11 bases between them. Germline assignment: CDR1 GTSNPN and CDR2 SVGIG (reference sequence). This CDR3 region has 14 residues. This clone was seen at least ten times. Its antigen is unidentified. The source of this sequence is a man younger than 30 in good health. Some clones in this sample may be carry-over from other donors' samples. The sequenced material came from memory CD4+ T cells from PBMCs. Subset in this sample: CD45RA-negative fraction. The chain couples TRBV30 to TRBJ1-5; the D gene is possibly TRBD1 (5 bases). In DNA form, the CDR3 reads TGTGCCTGGAGCCTCGGGACGGGCAATCAGCCCCAGCATTTT. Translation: CAWSLGTGNQPQHF. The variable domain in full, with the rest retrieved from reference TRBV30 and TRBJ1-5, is SQTIHQWPATLVQPVGSPLSLECTVEGTSNPNLYWYRQAAGRGLQLLFYSVGIGQISSEVPQNLSASRPQDRQFILSSKKLLLSDSGFYLCAWSLGTGNQPQHFGDGTRLSIL.